This T cell receptor beta chain was retrieved from a study of T-cell memory formation after mild COVID-19 (dated by TCRdb to about 2021). Background for the entire study: TCR sequence clusters from the two donors were found to be largely donor specific. In a couple of donors, T-cell clones that expanded and contracted after mild COVID-19 were tracked by sequencing TCRalpha and TCRbeta repertoires over time. Two young, previously healthy adult volunteers made up the cohort, one male and one female.

This clonotype turned up a few times. Its antigen is currently not known. Base qualities are not recorded, but no much larger clone differs from it by a single base. Ficoll-Paque density gradient centrifugation was the method used to isolate PBMCs. V and J lose 0 bases and 7 bases, and a span of 14 bases separates them. Taken from cysteine to phenylalanine, the CDR3 has 14 residues. Only CDR3 DNA is held: 42 bases, read in frame from base 1. Taken from the germline V gene, the CDR1 and CDR2 loops are SGHRS and YFSETQ. The instrument was an Illumina NovaSeq 6000. TCRalpha and TCRbeta cDNA libraries were built by 5'RACE with constant-segment primers, adding sample barcodes and unique molecular identifiers. RNA was extracted from every sample with Trizol reagent. Libraries were amplified in two PCR steps, with a second sample barcode and Illumina TruSeq adapters added in the second step. Sequencing of the libraries was done on an Illumina NovaSeq, producing 2 x 150 bp paired-end reads. From the authors' description of their analysis: Reads were demultiplexed and collapsed into UMI-guided consensus sequences with migec v1.2.7. With mixcr v2.1.11, UMI consensuses were aligned to TRA and TRB V and J templates and assembled into clonotypes. A clonotype was counted as expanded or contracted only when both edgeR and NoisET called the clonotype significant, with the noise models trained on biological replicates. For edgeR calls, the thresholds were a false discovery rate-adjusted p below 0.01 and a log2 fold-change of 1. As an exploratory analysis of dynamics, PCA with hierarchical clustering was applied to max-normalized trajectories of the 1000 most abundant clonotypes. Separately sequenced CD4+ and CD8+ repertoires were used to assign the CD4 or CD8 phenotype of responding clones. TCRdb trimmed public reads at Q25 via fastp, called clones via MiXCR and kept in-frame beta chains. When rows share a CDR3 protein, they turn into one entry using the most common DNA and genes. TCRdb, not the authors, supplied the V and J calls. The sample has approximately 430,000 distinct CDR3 sequences on record, 20% to 25% of them singletons. About 12% of the sample belongs to the ten largest clones.

The full study reports these points: Some responding clones were detected in pre-infection memory, which suggested that pre-existing cross-reactive memory T cells had joined the SARS-CoV-2 response. Only two mild cases were covered by the study, and larger cohorts that include severe cases with pre-infection samples were considered necessary. Clones that contracted from day 15 to 85 showed balanced CD4/CD8 phenotypes, whereas a second wave of clones that expanded from day 15 to 37 leaned towards CD4+. SARS-CoV-2 specificity of the second-wave clones peaking on day 37 was not confirmed. Contracting CD4+ clones were located mainly in the CM and EM memory subsets, whereas CD8+ clones were found to be enriched in EMRA.

The source of this sequence is an adult woman who had mild COVID-19 (a few samples of this study predate the infection). The sample titles of this study are shuffled in the database, so cell type and time point are left out; the donor was told from shared clones. Sequenced input: PBMCs or a T cell subset sorted from them (not recorded which). In this chain, TRBV5-1 is recombined with TRBJ2-7, with TRBD1 perhaps the D gene, on 6 matching bases. This receptor has the CDR3 CASSLDGTPLEQYF. The bases read TGCGCCAGCAGCTTGGACGGGACACCGTTAGAGCAGTACTTC.